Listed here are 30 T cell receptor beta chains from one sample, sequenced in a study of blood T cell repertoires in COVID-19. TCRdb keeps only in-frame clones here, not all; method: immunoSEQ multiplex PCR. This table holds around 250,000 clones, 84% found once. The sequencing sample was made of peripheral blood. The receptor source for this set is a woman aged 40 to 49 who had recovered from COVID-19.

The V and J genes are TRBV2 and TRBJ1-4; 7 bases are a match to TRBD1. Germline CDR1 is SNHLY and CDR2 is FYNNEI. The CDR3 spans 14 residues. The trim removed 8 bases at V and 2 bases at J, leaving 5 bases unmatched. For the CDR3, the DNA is TGTGCCAGCCAGGGGGTATATACTAATGAAAAACTGTTTTTT. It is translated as CASQGVYTNEKLFF. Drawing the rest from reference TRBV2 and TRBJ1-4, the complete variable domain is EPEVTQTPSHQVTQMGQEVILRCVPISNHLYFYWYRQILGQKVEFLVSFYNNEISEKSEIFDDQFSVERPDGSNFTLKIRSTKLEDSAMYFCASQGVYTNEKLFFGSGTQLSVL.

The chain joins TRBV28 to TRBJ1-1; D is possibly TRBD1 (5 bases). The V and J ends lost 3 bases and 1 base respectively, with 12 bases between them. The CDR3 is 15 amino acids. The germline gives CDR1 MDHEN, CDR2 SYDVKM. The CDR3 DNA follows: TGTGCCAGCAGTTTGGAGGGACCGTCGAACACTGAAGCTTTCTTT. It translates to CASSLEGPSNTEAFF.

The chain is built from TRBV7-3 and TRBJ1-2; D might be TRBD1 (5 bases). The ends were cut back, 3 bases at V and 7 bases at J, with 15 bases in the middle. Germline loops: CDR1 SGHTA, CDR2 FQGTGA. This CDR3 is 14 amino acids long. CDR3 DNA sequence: TGTGCCAGCAGCTTTATAACGGTGGGGGGTGGCTACACCTTC. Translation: CASSFITVGGGYTF.

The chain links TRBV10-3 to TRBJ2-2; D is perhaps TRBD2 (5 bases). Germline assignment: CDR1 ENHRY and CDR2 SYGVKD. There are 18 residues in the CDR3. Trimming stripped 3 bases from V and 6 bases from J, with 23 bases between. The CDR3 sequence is CAISDHKGGSNPAGELFF. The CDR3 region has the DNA TGTGCCATCAGTGACCATAAAGGAGGAAGTAATCCTGCCGGGGAGCTGTTTTTT.

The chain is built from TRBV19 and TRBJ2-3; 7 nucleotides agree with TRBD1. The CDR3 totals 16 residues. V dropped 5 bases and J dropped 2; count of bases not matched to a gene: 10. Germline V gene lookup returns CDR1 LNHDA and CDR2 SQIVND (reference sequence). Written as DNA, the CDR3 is TGTGCCAGTAGTCCCCGGACAGGAGGTTACACAGATACGCAGTATTTT. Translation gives CASSPRTGGYTDTQYF.

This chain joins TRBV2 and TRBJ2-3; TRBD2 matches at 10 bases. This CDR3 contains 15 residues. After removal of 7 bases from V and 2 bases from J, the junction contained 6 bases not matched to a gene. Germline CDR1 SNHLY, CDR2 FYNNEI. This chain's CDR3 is CASTSGGPFTDTQYF. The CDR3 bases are TGTGCCAGCACTAGCGGGGGCCCATTCACAGATACGCAGTATTTT. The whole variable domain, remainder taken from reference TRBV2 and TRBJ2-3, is EPEVTQTPSHQVTQMGQEVILRCVPISNHLYFYWYRQILGQKVEFLVSFYNNEISEKSEIFDDQFSVERPDGSNFTLKIRSTKLEDSAMYFCASTSGGPFTDTQYFGPGTRLTVL.

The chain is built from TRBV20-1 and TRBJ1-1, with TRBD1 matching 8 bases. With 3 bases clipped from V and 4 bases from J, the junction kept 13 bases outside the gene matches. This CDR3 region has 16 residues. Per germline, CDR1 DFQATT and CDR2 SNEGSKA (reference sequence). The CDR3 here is CSASRVAGGDITEAFF. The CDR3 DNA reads TGCAGTGCTAGTCGTGTAGCAGGGGGCGATATCACTGAAGCTTTCTTT.

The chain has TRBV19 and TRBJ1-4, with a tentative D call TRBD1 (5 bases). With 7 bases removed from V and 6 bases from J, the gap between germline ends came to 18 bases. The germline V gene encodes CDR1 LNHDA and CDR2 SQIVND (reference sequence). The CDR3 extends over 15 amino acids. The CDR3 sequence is CASTMRGLRDEKLFF. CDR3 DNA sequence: TGTGCCAGTACCATGCGGGGCCTTAGGGATGAAAAACTGTTTTTT.

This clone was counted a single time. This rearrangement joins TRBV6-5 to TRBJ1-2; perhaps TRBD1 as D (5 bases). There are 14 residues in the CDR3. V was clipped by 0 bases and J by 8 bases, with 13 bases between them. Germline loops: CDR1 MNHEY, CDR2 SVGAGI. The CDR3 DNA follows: TGTGCCAGCAGTTACTCAAGCCAGGGTGAAGGCTACACCTTC. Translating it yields CASSYSSQGEGYTF.

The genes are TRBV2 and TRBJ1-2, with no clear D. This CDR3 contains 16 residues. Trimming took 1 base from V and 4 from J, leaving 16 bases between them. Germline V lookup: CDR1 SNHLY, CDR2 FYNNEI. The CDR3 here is CASSEERGVRGYGYTF. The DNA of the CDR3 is TGTGCCAGCAGTGAAGAACGGGGAGTCAGAGGCTATGGCTACACCTTC.

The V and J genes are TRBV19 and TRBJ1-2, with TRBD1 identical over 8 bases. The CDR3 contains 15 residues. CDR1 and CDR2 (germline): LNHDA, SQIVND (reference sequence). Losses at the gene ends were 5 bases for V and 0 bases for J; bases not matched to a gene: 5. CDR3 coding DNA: TGTGCCAGTAGTTCAAAACAGGGGGCTAACTATGGCTACACCTTC. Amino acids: CASSSKQGANYGYTF. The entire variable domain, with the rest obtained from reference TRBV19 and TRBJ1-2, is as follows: DGGITQSPKYLFRKEGQNVTLSCEQNLNHDAMYWYRQDPGQGLRLIYYSQIVNDFQKGDIAEGYSVSREKKESFPLTVTSAQKNPTAFYLCASSSKQGANYGYTFGSGTRLTVV.

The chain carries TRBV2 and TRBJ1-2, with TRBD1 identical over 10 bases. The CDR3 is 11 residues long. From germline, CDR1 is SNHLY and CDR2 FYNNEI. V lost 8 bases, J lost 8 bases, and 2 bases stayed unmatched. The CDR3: CASWTGGGYTF. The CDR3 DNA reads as TGTGCCAGCTGGACAGGGGGAGGCTACACCTTC.

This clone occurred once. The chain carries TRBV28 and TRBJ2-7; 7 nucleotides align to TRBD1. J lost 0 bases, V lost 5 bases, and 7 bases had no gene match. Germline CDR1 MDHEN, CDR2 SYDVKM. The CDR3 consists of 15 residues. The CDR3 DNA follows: TGTGCCAGCAGTACCGGGACAGCGAGCTCCTACGAGCAGTACTTC. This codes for CASSTGTASSYEQYF.

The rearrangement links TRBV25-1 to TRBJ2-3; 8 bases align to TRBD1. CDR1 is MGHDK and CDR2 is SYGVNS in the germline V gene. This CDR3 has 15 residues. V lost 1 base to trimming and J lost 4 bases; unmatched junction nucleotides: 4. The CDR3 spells CASSELYRGADTQYF. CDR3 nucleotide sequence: TGTGCCAGCAGTGAATTGTACAGGGGGGCAGATACGCAGTATTTT.

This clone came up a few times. The CDR3 region has the DNA TGTGCCAGCAGCTTGGGTCGACACCTCCGTGGAACTTCGTACGAGCAGTACTTC. As protein: CASSLGRHLRGTSYEQYF. The rearrangement joins TRBV5-5 to TRBJ2-7; D gene ambiguous. V dropped 0 bases and J dropped 4 bases, with 23 bases sitting between them. Germline V CDR1 and CDR2: SGHKS, YYEKEE (reference sequence). CDR3 length equals 18 residues.

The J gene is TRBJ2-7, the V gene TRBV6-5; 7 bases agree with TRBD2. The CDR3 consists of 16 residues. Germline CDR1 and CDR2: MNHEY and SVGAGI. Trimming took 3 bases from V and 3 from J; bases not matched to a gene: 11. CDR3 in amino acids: CASSYGSGDYYYEQYF. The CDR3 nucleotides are TGTGCCAGCAGTTATGGGAGCGGGGATTATTACTACGAGCAGTACTTC.

The CDR3 reads CASRWDSNQPQHF. In DNA form, the CDR3 reads TGTGCCAGCAGATGGGACAGTAATCAGCCCCAGCATTTT. The chain combines TRBV28 with TRBJ1-5; TRBD1 agrees at 7 bases. The CDR3 sequence is 13 residues long. Germline V gives CDR1 MDHEN, CDR2 SYDVKM. V lost 6 bases to trimming and J lost 4 bases; unmatched junction nucleotides: 3.

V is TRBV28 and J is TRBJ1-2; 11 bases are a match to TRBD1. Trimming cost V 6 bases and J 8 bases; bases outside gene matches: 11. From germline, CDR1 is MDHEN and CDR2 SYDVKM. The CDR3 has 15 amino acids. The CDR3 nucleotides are TGTGCCAGCAGCATCGGACAGGGGGCTAGCTTCGGCTACACCTTC. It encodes CASSIGQGASFGYTF.

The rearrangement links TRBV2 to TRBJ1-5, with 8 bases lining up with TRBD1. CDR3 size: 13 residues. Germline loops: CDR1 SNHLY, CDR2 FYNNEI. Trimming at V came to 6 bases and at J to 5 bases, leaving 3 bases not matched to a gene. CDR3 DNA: TGTGCCAGCAGCGGACAGGGAGATCAGCCCCAGCATTTT. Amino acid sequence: CASSGQGDQPQHF.

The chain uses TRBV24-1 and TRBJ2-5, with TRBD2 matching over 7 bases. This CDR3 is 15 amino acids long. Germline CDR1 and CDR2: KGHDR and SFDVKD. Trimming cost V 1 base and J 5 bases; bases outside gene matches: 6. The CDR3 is CATSDFREGLETQYF. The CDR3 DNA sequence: TGTGCCACCAGTGATTTTAGGGAGGGACTGGAGACCCAGTACTTC.

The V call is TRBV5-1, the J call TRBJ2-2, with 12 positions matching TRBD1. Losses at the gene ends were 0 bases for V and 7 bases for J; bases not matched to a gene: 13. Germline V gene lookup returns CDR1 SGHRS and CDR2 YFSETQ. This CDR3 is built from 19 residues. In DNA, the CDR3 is TGCGCCAGCAGCTTGGCCTTGGGACAGGGGGCGAGGAATGGCGGGGAGCTGTTTTTT. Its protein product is CASSLALGQGARNGGELFF.

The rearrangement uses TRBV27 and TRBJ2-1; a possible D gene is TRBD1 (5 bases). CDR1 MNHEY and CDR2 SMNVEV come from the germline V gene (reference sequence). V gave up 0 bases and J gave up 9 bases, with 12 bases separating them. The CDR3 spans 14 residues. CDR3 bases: TGTGCCAGCAGTTTATCGATAGGGGTAGGTGAGCAGTTCTTC. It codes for CASSLSIGVGEQFF.

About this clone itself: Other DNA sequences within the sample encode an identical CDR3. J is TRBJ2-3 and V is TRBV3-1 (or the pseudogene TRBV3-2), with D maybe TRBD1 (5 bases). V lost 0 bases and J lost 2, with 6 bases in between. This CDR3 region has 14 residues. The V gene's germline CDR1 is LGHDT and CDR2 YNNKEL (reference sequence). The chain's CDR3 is CASSQEGHTDTQYF. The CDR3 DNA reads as TGTGCCAGCAGCCAAGAGGGGCACACAGATACGCAGTATTTT.

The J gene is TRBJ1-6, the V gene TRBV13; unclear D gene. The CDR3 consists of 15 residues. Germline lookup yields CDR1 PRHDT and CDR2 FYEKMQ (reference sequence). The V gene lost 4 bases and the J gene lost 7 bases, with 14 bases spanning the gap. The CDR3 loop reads CASSSSRRNNSPLHF. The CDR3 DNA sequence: TGTGCCAGCAGCTCTAGCAGGAGGAACAATTCACCCCTCCACTTT. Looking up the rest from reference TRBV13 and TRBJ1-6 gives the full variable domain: AAGVIQSPRHLIKEKRETATLKCYPIPRHDTVYWYQQGPGQDPQFLISFYEKMQSDKGSIPDRFSAQQFSDYHSELNMSSLELGDSALYFCASSSSRRNNSPLHFGNGTRLTVT.

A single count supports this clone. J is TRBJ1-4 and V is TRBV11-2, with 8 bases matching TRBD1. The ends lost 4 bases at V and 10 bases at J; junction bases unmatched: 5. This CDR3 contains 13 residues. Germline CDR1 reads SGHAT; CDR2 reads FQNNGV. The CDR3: CASSWTGSGKLFF. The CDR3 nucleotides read TGTGCCAGCAGCTGGACAGGGTCTGGAAAACTGTTTTTT.

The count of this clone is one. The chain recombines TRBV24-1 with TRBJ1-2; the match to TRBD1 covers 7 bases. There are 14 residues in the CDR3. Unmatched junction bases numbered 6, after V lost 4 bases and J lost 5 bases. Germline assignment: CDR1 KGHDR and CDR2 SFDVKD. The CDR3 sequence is CATSDRDRVYGYTF. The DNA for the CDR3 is TGTGCCACCAGTGACCGTGACAGGGTATATGGCTACACCTTC.

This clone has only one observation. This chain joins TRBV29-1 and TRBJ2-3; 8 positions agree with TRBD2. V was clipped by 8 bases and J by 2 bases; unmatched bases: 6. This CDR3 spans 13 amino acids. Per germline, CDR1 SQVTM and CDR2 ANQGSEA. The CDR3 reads CSTAGESTDTQYF. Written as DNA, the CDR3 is TGCAGCACAGCGGGGGAATCCACAGATACGCAGTATTTT.

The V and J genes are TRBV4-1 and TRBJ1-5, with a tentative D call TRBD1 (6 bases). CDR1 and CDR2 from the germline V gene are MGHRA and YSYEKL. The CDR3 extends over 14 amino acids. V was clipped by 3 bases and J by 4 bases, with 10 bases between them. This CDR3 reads CASSHHRENQPQHF. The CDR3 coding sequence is TGCGCCAGCAGCCACCACAGGGAGAATCAGCCCCAGCATTTT.

The CDR3 loop is CASSERSREAKNIQYF. The CDR3 DNA follows: TGTGCCAGCAGTGAACGGTCTAGAGAAGCCAAAAACATTCAGTACTTC. The rearrangement uses TRBV2 and TRBJ2-4; D is unresolved. This CDR3 spans 16 amino acids. CDR1 SNHLY and CDR2 FYNNEI come from the germline V gene. V shed 2 bases and J shed 0 bases, with 11 bases lying between them.

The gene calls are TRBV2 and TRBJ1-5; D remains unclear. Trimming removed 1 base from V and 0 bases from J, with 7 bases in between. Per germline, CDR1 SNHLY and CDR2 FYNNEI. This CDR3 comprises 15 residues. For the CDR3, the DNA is TGTGCCAGCAGTGAAGAGGCGGTTAGCAATCAGCCCCAGCATTTT. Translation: CASSEEAVSNQPQHF.